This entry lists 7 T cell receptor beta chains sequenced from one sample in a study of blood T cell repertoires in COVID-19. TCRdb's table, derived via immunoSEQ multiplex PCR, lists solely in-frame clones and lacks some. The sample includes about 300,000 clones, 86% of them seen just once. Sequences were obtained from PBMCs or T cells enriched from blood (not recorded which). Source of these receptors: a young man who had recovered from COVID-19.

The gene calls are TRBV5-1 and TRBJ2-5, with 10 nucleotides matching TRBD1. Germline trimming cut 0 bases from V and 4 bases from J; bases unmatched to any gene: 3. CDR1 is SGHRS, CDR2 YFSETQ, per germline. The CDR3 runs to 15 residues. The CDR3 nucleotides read TGCGCCAGCAGCTTGGTGCGGACAGGGGGAGAGACCCAGTACTTC. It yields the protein CASSLVRTGGETQYF.

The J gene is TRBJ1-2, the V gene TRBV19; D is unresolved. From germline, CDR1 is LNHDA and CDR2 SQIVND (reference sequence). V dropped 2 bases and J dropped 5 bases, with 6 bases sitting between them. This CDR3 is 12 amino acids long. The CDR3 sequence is CASSINSYGYTF. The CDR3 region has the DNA TGTGCCAGTAGTATAAATAGTTATGGCTACACCTTC.

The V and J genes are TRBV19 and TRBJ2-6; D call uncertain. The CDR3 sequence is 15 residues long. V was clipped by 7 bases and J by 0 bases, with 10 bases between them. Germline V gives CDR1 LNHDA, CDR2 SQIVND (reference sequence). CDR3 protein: CASTESGSGANVLTF. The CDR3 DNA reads TGTGCCAGTACTGAATCGGGCTCTGGGGCCAACGTCCTGACTTTC.

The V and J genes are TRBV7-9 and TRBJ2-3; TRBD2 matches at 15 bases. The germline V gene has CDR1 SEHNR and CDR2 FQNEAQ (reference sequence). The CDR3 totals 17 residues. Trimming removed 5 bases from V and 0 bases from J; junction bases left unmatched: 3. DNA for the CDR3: TGTGCCAGCAGCAAGGGACTAGCGGGAGGAAGCACAGATACGCAGTATTTT. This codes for CASSKGLAGGSTDTQYF.

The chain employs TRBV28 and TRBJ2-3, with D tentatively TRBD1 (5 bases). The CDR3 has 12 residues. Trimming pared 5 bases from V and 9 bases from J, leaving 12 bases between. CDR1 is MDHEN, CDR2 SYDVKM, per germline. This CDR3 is CASSRREATQYF. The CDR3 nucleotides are TGTGCCAGCAGTCGCAGGGAAGCAACGCAGTATTTT.

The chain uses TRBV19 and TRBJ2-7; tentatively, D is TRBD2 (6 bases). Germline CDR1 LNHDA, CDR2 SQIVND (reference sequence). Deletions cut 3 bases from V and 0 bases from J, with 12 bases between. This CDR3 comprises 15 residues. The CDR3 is CASSIRSGPSYEQYF. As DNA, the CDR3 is TGTGCCAGTAGTATCCGGAGCGGGCCCTCCTACGAGCAGTACTTC.

CDR3 amino acids: CASSSGTSGGQETQYF. The DNA for the CDR3 is TGTGCCAGCAGCTCGGGGACTAGCGGGGGACAAGAGACCCAGTACTTC. This chain uses TRBV5-4 with TRBJ2-5; 14 bases agree with TRBD2. The CDR3 covers 16 residues. Unmatched junction bases numbered 3, after V lost 3 bases and J lost 2 bases. The germline CDR1 and CDR2 sequences are SGHNT and YYREEE (reference sequence). Based on the CDR3 plus reference TRBV5-4 and TRBJ2-5, the full variable domain is ETGVTQSPTHLIKTRGQQVTLRCSSQSGHNTVSWYQQALGQGPQFIFQYYREEENGRGNFPPRFSGLQFPNYSSELNVNALELDDSALYLCASSSGTSGGQETQYFGPGTRLLVL.